This T cell receptor beta chain was recovered during a study of PD-1 blockade in classical Hodgkin lymphoma. Study findings and constraints: CD4+ but not CD8+ TCR diversity rose significantly by C4D1.

Germline V CDR1 and CDR2: MNHEY, SVGAGI. Trimming took off 6 bases at V and 2 bases at J, with 11 bases between the two ends. The length of the CDR3 is 13 residues. To note about this clone: Its antigen remains unidentified.

Here immunoSEQ multiplex PCR was the method, and the copy in TCRdb shows in-frame clones only, minus some. The table shows about 17,000 clones, with roughly 77% occurring only once. The sample's time point: cycle 4 day 1 (C4D1), after less than 7 weeks of nivolumab. All patients relapsed after autologous stem cell transplantation, and brentuximab vedotin exposure varied. Negative magnetic selection isolated CD4+ T cells from thawed PBMCs. The TCR sequence derives from a human donor with classical Hodgkin lymphoma. Material: CD4+ T cells from blood, obtained before the fourth cycle of nivolumab. V usage is TRBV6-5 and J usage is TRBJ2-7; a weak D match, TRBD2 (5 bases). The CDR3, as DNA: TGTGCCAGCAGCCCCCCCGGGACCTACGAGCAGTACTTC. Translating gives CASSPPGTYEQYF.